The 5 T cell receptor beta chains in this list originate from one sample, sequenced in a study of T cells in Graves' hyperthyroidism and ophthalmopathy. Researchers amplified the TCR beta CDR3 regions from RNA transcripts. First-round RT-PCR targeting the TCR CDR3 was performed with the HTBI primer set. In TCRdb, the multiplex PCR reads were re-called with MiXCR into one record per CDR3 protein. The sample records 480,000 or so distinct CDR3 sequences, 46% being singletons. The specimen sequenced was peripheral blood or thyroid tissue (not recorded which). The source of these receptors is an adult woman with Graves' disease, either hyperthyroidism or ophthalmopathy (not recorded which).

The V call is TRBV24-1, the J call TRBJ1-1; no clear D gene. Germline CDR1 reads KGHDR; CDR2 reads SFDVKD. CDR3 length equals 13 residues. Trimming left V 6 bases short and J 0 bases short, with 7 bases between. CDR3 region: CATSSPLNTEAFF. CDR3 DNA: TGTGCCACCAGTTCTCCTTTGAACACTGAAGCTTTCTTT.

Comment on this clonotype: A much larger clone differs from this one at a single base, so this may be a read error. The chain couples TRBV20-1 to TRBJ1-1; 8 bases line up with TRBD1. The CDR3 is 14 residues long. The V gene's germline CDR1 is DFQATT and CDR2 SNEGSKA (reference sequence). This chain's CDR3 is CGAETGEEDTEAFF. In DNA form, the CDR3 reads TGCGGTGCCGAGACAGGGGAGGAGGACACTGAAGCTTTCTTT.

The V call is TRBV29-1, the J call TRBJ1-1, with 7 bases identical to TRBD1. V was clipped by 6 bases and J by 1 base; unmatched bases: 11. Germline V CDR1 and CDR2: SQVTM, ANQGSEA. The CDR3 consists of 15 residues. The DNA for the CDR3 is TGCAGCGTACCGAGGTTCGGGACAGCGAACACTGAAGCTTTCTTT. Its translation is CSVPRFGTANTEAFF. Full variable domain (remainder filled in from reference TRBV29-1 and TRBJ1-1): SAVISQKPSRDICQRGTSLTIQCQVDSQVTMMFWYRQQPGQSLTLIATANQGSEATYESGFVIDKFPISRPNLTFSTLTVSNMSPEDSSIYLCSVPRFGTANTEAFFGQGTRLTVV.

The rearrangement uses TRBV27 and TRBJ2-2; D not resolved. This CDR3 is built from 15 residues. V was shortened by 3 bases and J by 6 bases, with 14 bases between the two germline ends. The germline V gene has CDR1 MNHEY and CDR2 SMNVEV (reference sequence). CDR3: CASSFNQPGAGELFF. In DNA, the CDR3 is TGTGCCAGCAGTTTCAATCAGCCTGGGGCCGGGGAGCTGTTTTTT.

This clonotype was seen repeatedly, ten times or more. This chain uses TRBV20-1 with TRBJ1-1, with 7 nucleotides matching TRBD1. The CDR3 has 15 amino acids. CDR1 DFQATT and CDR2 SNEGSKA come from the germline V gene (reference sequence). The CDR3 sequence is CRAKPGTARSTEAFF. The DNA of the CDR3 is TGCAGGGCCAAACCAGGGACAGCGAGAAGCACTGAAGCTTTCTTT.